This T cell receptor beta chain originates from a study of T cells in Graves' hyperthyroidism and ophthalmopathy. Authors of the study amplified TCR beta CDR3 regions from RNA transcripts. Initially, a first-round RT-PCR of the TCR CDR3 employed the HTBI primer set. TCRdb reprocessed the multiplex PCR reads with MiXCR, giving one entry per CDR3 protein. The table includes about 420,000 distinct CDR3 sequences, 15% to 18% detected once. Looked up from germline, CDR1 is SGHTA and CDR2 is FQGNSA. The CDR3 is 17 amino acids. The V segment lost 5 bases and the J segment 7 bases; nucleotides outside the gene matches: 10.

Sequencing was carried out using blood. This receptor was obtained from a young woman with Graves' hyperthyroidism. J is TRBJ2-1 and V is TRBV7-2; 14 bases match TRBD2. The CDR3 loop reads CASSPRGLAGAGNEQFF. The CDR3 DNA is TGTGCCAGCAGCCCTAGGGGACTAGCGGGGGCAGGGAATGAGCAGTTCTTC.